The 22 T cell receptor beta chains presented below share a single source sample, sequenced in a study of control samples from healthy donors and cancer patients. The table came from immunoSEQ multiplex PCR; TCRdb's copy has only in-frame clones and leaves some out. The profile shows around 230,000 clones, roughly 94% of them singletons. Sequences were obtained from blood. The receptors come from a man aged 50-60 years in good health.

The CDR3 DNA reads as TGCAGTGCTAGTTCTCCCGGACAGGGGACCTACGAGCAGTACTTC. Amino acid sequence: CSASSPGQGTYEQYF. V is TRBV20-1 and J is TRBJ2-7, with 9 bases that match TRBD1. V gave up 3 bases and J gave up 2 bases; unmatched junction bases: 8. Germline-derived CDR1 and CDR2 are DFQATT and SNEGSKA (reference sequence). The CDR3 spans 15 residues.

This chain connects TRBV6-2 or TRBV6-3 to TRBJ1-5; the match to TRBD1 covers 7 bases. Germline assignment: CDR1 MNHEY and CDR2 SVGEGT. The V gene end was trimmed by 5 bases and the J gene end by 7 bases; junction bases not matched to a gene: 11. There are 15 residues in the CDR3. Written as DNA, the CDR3 is TGTGCCAGCAGTCGGACAGGTGGGGCGGGACAGCCCCAGCATTTT. Protein product: CASSRTGGAGQPQHF.

This clone has just one count. The chain employs TRBV19 and TRBJ1-5, with 7 bases fitting TRBD1. CDR3 length: 16 residues. J gave up 2 bases and V 3 bases, and 7 bases lay outside the gene matches. CDR1 is LNHDA and CDR2 is SQIVND in the germline V gene (reference sequence). CDR3 loop: CASSIRQGGGNQPQHF. CDR3 DNA sequence: TGTGCCAGTAGTATTCGACAGGGTGGGGGCAATCAGCCCCAGCATTTT.

The chain links TRBV10-3 to TRBJ1-4, with D perhaps TRBD1 (6 bases). CDR1 is ENHRY, CDR2 SYGVKD, per germline. V was pared by 1 base and J by 5 bases, with 14 bases between. The length of the CDR3 is 16 residues. The CDR3 DNA reads as TGTGCCATCAGTGAGTTTAAAAGGGGGTCCAATGAAAAACTGTTTTTT. This codes for CAISEFKRGSNEKLFF.

The chain has TRBV10-3 and TRBJ1-1, with TRBD1 identical over 7 bases. The germline CDR1 and CDR2 sequences are ENHRY and SYGVKD. This CDR3 is 14 amino acids long. After removal of 7 bases from V and 8 bases from J, the junction contained 13 bases not matched to a gene. The CDR3 DNA is TGTGCCATCAAGAGGGGGACAGAATCCCGGGAAGCTTTCTTT. It specifies CAIKRGTESREAFF.

The chain carries TRBV6-5 and TRBJ1-1, with no clear D. Germline CDR1 and CDR2: MNHEY and SVGAGI. This CDR3 has 15 residues. V was trimmed by 6 bases and J by 4 bases, leaving 18 bases between them. The chain's CDR3 is CASSRSADKGTEAFF. The CDR3 nucleotides read TGTGCCAGCAGCCGAAGTGCTGACAAGGGCACTGAAGCTTTCTTT.

The chain has TRBV28 and TRBJ1-1, with 8 bases lining up with TRBD1. Germline CDR1 is MDHEN and CDR2 is SYDVKM. The CDR3 has 15 amino acids. J gave up 6 bases and V 5 bases, and 11 bases lay outside the gene matches. CDR3 amino acids: CASSLLGQVLSEAFF. The CDR3 region has the DNA TGTGCCAGCAGTCTGTTGGGACAGGTCTTATCTGAAGCTTTCTTT.

V and J are TRBV3-1 (or the pseudogene TRBV3-2) and TRBJ1-2; D perhaps matches TRBD1 (6 bases). The CDR3 extends over 14 amino acids. Germline V gene sequence: CDR1 LGHDT, CDR2 YNNKEL (reference sequence). The ends were cut back, 2 bases at V and 2 bases at J, with 9 bases in the middle. The CDR3: CASSQNRANYGYTF. DNA for the CDR3: TGTGCCAGCAGCCAAAACAGGGCCAACTATGGCTACACCTTC.

The chain links TRBV6-1 to TRBJ1-1, with TRBD1 as a possible D gene (6 bases). V lost 1 base and J lost 1, with 16 bases in between. Per germline, CDR1 MNHNS and CDR2 SASEGT. This CDR3 has 17 amino acids. The CDR3 DNA is TGTGCCAGCAGTGAAGGTTCCCTGGGGGGGCGGAACACTGAAGCTTTCTTT. Protein: CASSEGSLGGRNTEAFF.

The chain is built from TRBV5-1 and TRBJ2-3; 7 bases fit TRBD2. The CDR3 length is 16 residues. The ends lost 0 bases at V and 2 bases at J; junction bases unmatched: 6. CDR1 SGHRS and CDR2 YFSETQ come from the germline V gene. CDR3 coding DNA: TGCGCCAGCAGCTTGGGAGGTCTAGCGGCCACAGATACGCAGTATTTT. Its translation: CASSLGGLAATDTQYF.

This chain connects TRBV9 to TRBJ1-1; possible D gene TRBD1, 6 bases. The germline V gene encodes CDR1 SGDLS and CDR2 YYNGEE. With 1 base removed from V and 0 bases from J, the gap between germline ends came to 19 bases. The length of the CDR3 is 18 residues. CDR3 coding DNA: TGTGCCAGCAGCGTAAGTGGGGGCCTATCCTCCATGAACACTGAAGCTTTCTTT. It is translated as CASSVSGGLSSMNTEAFF.

The chain carries TRBV9 and TRBJ1-2, with D possibly matching TRBD1 (6 bases). The germline V gene encodes CDR1 SGDLS and CDR2 YYNGEE. V was cut by 0 bases and J by 5 bases, with 11 bases left in between. The CDR3 contains 14 residues. CDR3 sequence (DNA): TGTGCCAGCAGCGTAGCAGGGGCTTTATATGGCTACACCTTC. It specifies CASSVAGALYGYTF.

The CDR3 region is CASSDGRWGVSSYEQYV. CDR3 bases: TGTGCCAGCAGTGACGGGCGGTGGGGGGTGAGCTCCTACGAGCAGTACGTC. This chain links TRBV6-1 with TRBJ2-7, with D perhaps matching TRBD2 (6 bases). Trimming removed 3 bases at V and 0 bases at J, with 18 bases between. The CDR3 sequence is 17 residues long. Looked up from germline, CDR1 is MNHNS and CDR2 is SASEGT.

This clone was detected only once. Germline is not matched at one junction end, which may reflect a read error. The V and J genes are TRBV6-1 and TRBJ1-2, with TRBD1 identical over 8 bases. Germline V gene data show CDR1 as MNHNS and CDR2 as SASEGT. The CDR3 loop spans 13 amino acids. In DNA, the CDR3 is TGTGCCAGCAGTGAAGCGCTTCTTCCGGACAGGGCCTTC. The encoded protein is CASSEALLPDRAF.

The V call is TRBV7-2, the J call TRBJ2-1, with D possibly matching TRBD1 (5 bases). Deletions cut 2 bases from V and 7 bases from J, with 12 bases between. The CDR3 has 14 residues. Germline CDR1 and CDR2: SGHTA and FQGNSA. CDR3 sequence (DNA): TGTGCCAGCAGCTTACAGGGTAGGAGAAATGAGCAGTTCTTC. Amino acids: CASSLQGRRNEQFF.

The chain recombines TRBV5-1 with TRBJ2-3, with no clear D. This CDR3 comprises 14 residues. Germline values: CDR1 SGHRS, CDR2 YFSETQ. V lost 0 bases and J lost 2, with 7 bases in between. CDR3 region: CASSLVQPTDTQYF. CDR3 DNA: TGCGCCAGCAGCTTGGTACAGCCCACAGATACGCAGTATTTT.

V usage is TRBV19 and J usage is TRBJ2-2, with D perhaps TRBD1 (6 bases). The CDR3 loop spans 16 amino acids. Germline loops: CDR1 LNHDA, CDR2 SQIVND (reference sequence). Trimming pared 8 bases from V and 1 base from J, leaving 17 bases between. CDR3 amino acids: CASLSVGAGNTGELFF. The CDR3 DNA reads as TGTGCCAGTCTCTCCGTGGGGGCAGGGAACACCGGGGAGCTGTTTTTT.

This chain joins TRBV10-3 and TRBJ2-2; D might be TRBD2 (7 bases). Deletions cut 8 bases from V and 5 bases from J, with 12 bases between. CDR1 ENHRY and CDR2 SYGVKD come from the germline V gene. The CDR3 has 13 residues. The CDR3 DNA is TGTGCCATCGGAGGGGGGGTAACCGGGGAGCTGTTTTTT. This gives the protein CAIGGGVTGELFF.

J is TRBJ1-5 and V is TRBV6-5; D not resolved. Between the trimmed V and J ends, which lost 5 bases and 1 base, there was a span of 9 bases. The CDR3 has 14 residues. Germline-derived CDR1 and CDR2 are MNHEY and SVGAGI. CDR3: CASSNRRSNQPQHF. The CDR3 DNA reads as TGTGCCAGCAGTAACAGAAGGAGCAATCAGCCCCAGCATTTT.

The chain joins TRBV6-5 to TRBJ2-7, with 11 bases fitting TRBD2. Germline V gene sequence: CDR1 MNHEY, CDR2 SVGAGI. With V trimmed by 7 bases and J by 3 bases, 8 bases remained unmatched. This CDR3 is built from 15 residues. The CDR3 DNA reads TGTGCCAGCAACCCCGGGACTAGCGGATTCTACGAGCAGTACGTC. Protein sequence: CASNPGTSGFYEQYV.

This chain connects TRBV4-1 to TRBJ1-5, with 7 bases fitting TRBD1. This CDR3 contains 19 residues. Germline V lookup: CDR1 MGHRA, CDR2 YSYEKL. With 1 base clipped from V and 3 bases from J, the junction kept 15 bases outside the gene matches. In nucleotides, the CDR3 is TGCGCCAGCAGCCAAGCTTTGTGGGGATCCGACAGGGCCAATCAGCCCCAGCATTTT. It codes for CASSQALWGSDRANQPQHF.

V and J are TRBV29-1 and TRBJ1-6; TRBD1 agrees at 8 bases. CDR1 SQVTM and CDR2 ANQGSEA come from the germline V gene. The V gene end was trimmed by 4 bases and the J gene end by 6 bases; junction bases not matched to a gene: 5. The CDR3 extends over 14 amino acids. This CDR3 reads CSVAGQGPNSPLHF. The CDR3 bases are TGCAGCGTTGCAGGACAGGGTCCTAATTCACCCCTCCACTTT.